The 18 T cell receptor beta chains below all came from one sample that was sequenced in a study of cytomegalovirus exposure and HLA in healthy donors. Primers: 60 Vbeta forward and 13 Jbeta reverse. The data were produced by immunoSEQ multiplex PCR, yet TCRdb's version contains in-frame clones alone and is incomplete. The data contain about 82,000 clones, approximately 79% of them singletons. Sequencing was carried out using PBMCs. The source is a human donor in good health.

This chain links TRBV18 with TRBJ1-4; 8 positions agree with TRBD1. CDR1 is KGHSH, CDR2 LQKENI, per germline. V was pared by 1 base and J by 5 bases, with 3 bases of the junction left unmatched. CDR3 size: 15 residues. The CDR3 is CASSPRQGTNEKLFF. DNA for the CDR3: TGTGCCAGCTCACCACGACAGGGGACGAATGAAAAACTGTTTTTT.

A remark on this clone: Germline and junction disagree at one end, which may indicate a read error. V is TRBV4-3 and J is TRBJ1-5; no firm D call. CDR3 size: 15 residues. Per the germline V gene, CDR1 is LGHNA and CDR2 is YSLEER. The CDR3 DNA reads as TGCGCCAGCAGCCTCCACCGAAATAGCAATCAGCCCCAGAATTTT. It translates to CASSLHRNSNQPQNF.

V gene TRBV6-6 combines with J gene TRBJ1-4; D is perhaps TRBD1 (6 bases). Trimming removed 4 bases from V and 0 bases from J, with 9 bases in between. The germline V gene encodes CDR1 MNHNY and CDR2 SVGAGI (reference sequence). This CDR3 spans 15 amino acids. CDR3 bases: TGTGCCAGCAGTTCCGAGGGGGCAACTAATGAAAAACTGTTTTTT. This sequence encodes CASSSEGATNEKLFF.

The gene calls are TRBV6-1 and TRBJ1-2; TRBD1 is a possible D gene (6 bases). Trimming left V 7 bases short and J 5 bases short, with 17 bases between. Germline V CDR1 and CDR2: MNHNS, SASEGT. There are 14 residues in the CDR3. This CDR3 is CASIWTESNYGYTF. Here the CDR3 DNA reads TGTGCCAGCATATGGACAGAGAGTAATTATGGCTACACCTTC.

The rearrangement links TRBV6-6 to TRBJ1-2; maybe TRBD1 (5 bases). The CDR3 is 15 residues long. Germline-derived CDR1 and CDR2 are MNHNY and SVGAGI (reference sequence). Trimming took 6 bases from V and 0 from J, leaving 14 bases between them. In nucleotides, the CDR3 is TGTGCCAGCAGGGGGGGGGTCACCGCTAACTATGGCTACACCTTC. Translation: CASRGGVTANYGYTF.

Here the CDR3 DNA reads TGTGCCAGCAGCCGGGAGGCGAACACTGAAGCTTTCTTT. Its translation is CASSREANTEAFF. The gene calls are TRBV2 and TRBJ1-1; D is ambiguous. V lost 6 bases and J 1 base, leaving 9 bases between the germline ends. This CDR3 is built from 13 residues. Per germline, CDR1 SNHLY and CDR2 FYNNEI.

The V gene is TRBV6-6, the J gene TRBJ1-6, with D maybe TRBD1 (5 bases). The CDR3 contains 14 residues. Germline assignment: CDR1 MNHNY and CDR2 SVGAGI (reference sequence). The CDR3 DNA sequence: TGTATCAATGGTGGTGGACATTGTAATTCACCCCTCCACTTT. It yields the protein CINGGGHCNSPLHF.

This chain connects TRBV29-1 to TRBJ2-3, with 11 nucleotides matching TRBD1. The CDR3 spans 14 residues. In germline, CDR1 is SQVTM, CDR2 ANQGSEA. Trimming at V came to 8 bases and at J to 4 bases, leaving 8 bases not matched to a gene. The CDR3 DNA follows: TGCAGCACCGGACAGGGGGCCCTCCCAGATACGCAGTATTTT. It translates to CSTGQGALPDTQYF.

On this clone itself: A read error may account for a junction end that differs from germline. The rearrangement links TRBV4-3 to TRBJ1-2, with no clear D. The CDR3 length is 15 residues. Germline loops: CDR1 LGHNA, CDR2 YSLEER. The CDR3 protein is CASSQDSPNREGYPF. Here the CDR3 DNA reads TGCGCCAGCAGCCAAGATTCCCCCAACAGAGAAGGCTACCCCTTC.

This rearrangement joins TRBV7-2 to TRBJ1-4; D is possibly TRBD1 (5 bases). V was trimmed by 1 base and J by 4 bases, leaving 10 bases between them. The CDR3 has 15 residues. The germline gives CDR1 SGHTA, CDR2 FQGNSA. The CDR3 region has the DNA TGTGCCAGCAGCTTAGGGCGGGGGGGTAATGAAAAACTGTTTTTT. Translating it yields CASSLGRGGNEKLFF.

This clone has more than one count but fewer than ten. The rearrangement uses TRBV19 and TRBJ1-1; a possible D gene is TRBD1 (6 bases). CDR3 length equals 12 residues. Trimming cost V 1 base and J 7 bases, with 7 bases left between them. Germline V CDR1 and CDR2: LNHDA, SQIVND (reference sequence). In DNA, the CDR3 is TGTGCCAGTAGTATAGGGACAGTTGAAGCTTTCTTT. Protein sequence: CASSIGTVEAFF.

In its sample, this clone was seen a few times. The gene calls are TRBV5-1 and TRBJ2-2, with TRBD1 identical over 8 bases. J gave up 4 bases and V 5 bases, and 4 bases lay outside the gene matches. CDR1 and CDR2 from the germline V gene are SGHRS and YFSETQ. The CDR3 covers 14 residues. The DNA of the CDR3 is TGCGCCAGCAGTCAGGGGGCGGGCACCGGGGAGCTGTTTTTT. This codes for CASSQGAGTGELFF.

This clone was seen only once. The rearrangement links TRBV30 to TRBJ1-5; possible D gene TRBD1, 6 bases. CDR3 length: 14 amino acids. Between the trimmed V and J ends, which lost 0 bases and 6 bases, there was a span of 12 bases. CDR1 and CDR2 (germline): GTSNPN, SVGIG (reference sequence). In DNA form, the CDR3 reads TGTGCCTGGAGTGTACGGGGGGGCGGTCAGCCCCAGCATTTT. Amino acid sequence: CAWSVRGGGQPQHF. The full variable domain, with the rest looked up from reference TRBV30 and TRBJ1-5, is SQTIHQWPATLVQPVGSPLSLECTVEGTSNPNLYWYRQAAGRGLQLLFYSVGIGQISSEVPQNLSASRPQDRQFILSSKKLLLSDSGFYLCAWSVRGGGQPQHFGDGTRLSIL.

The chain joins TRBV27 to TRBJ2-7; 7 bases line up with TRBD1. The CDR3 covers 15 residues. Germline CDR1 and CDR2: MNHEY and SMNVEV (reference sequence). Germline trimming cut 3 bases from V and 5 bases from J; bases unmatched to any gene: 10. The CDR3 coding sequence is TGTGCCAGCAGTTTTGGGGCAGGGGGAATAGACGAGCAGTACTTC. It codes for CASSFGAGGIDEQYF.

The V and J genes are TRBV19 and TRBJ2-5; maybe TRBD1 (6 bases). Between the trimmed V and J ends, which lost 10 bases and 1 base, there was a span of 19 bases. The CDR3 extends over 15 amino acids. CDR1 and CDR2 (germline): LNHDA, SQIVND (reference sequence). This CDR3 reads CATKIAGAVQETQYF. The CDR3 region has the DNA TGTGCCACAAAAATCGCAGGGGCCGTCCAAGAGACCCAGTACTTC.

This chain uses TRBV7-6 with TRBJ2-3; D unresolved. The CDR3 spans 14 residues. Trimming pared 1 base from V and 3 bases from J, leaving 8 bases between. CDR1 SGHVS and CDR2 FNYEAQ come from the germline V gene. CDR3 nucleotides: TGTGCCAGCAGCTTAGATCCAGCGACAGATACGCAGTATTTT. The encoded protein is CASSLDPATDTQYF. The full variable domain, in which reference TRBV7-6 and TRBJ2-3 provide the parts outside the CDR3, is GAGVSQSPRYKVTKRGQDVALRCDPISGHVSLYWYRQALGQGPEFLTYFNYEAQQDKSGLPNDRFSAERPEGSISTLTIQRTEQRDSAMYRCASSLDPATDTQYFGPGTRLTVL.

The V gene is TRBV27, the J gene TRBJ2-7, with 12 bases lining up with TRBD2. CDR3 length: 18 residues. CDR1 MNHEY and CDR2 SMNVEV come from the germline V gene (reference sequence). J lost 0 bases, V lost 0 bases, and 6 bases had no gene match. The CDR3 region is CASSLSGLAGLTSYEQYF. In DNA, the CDR3 is TGTGCCAGCAGTTTATCCGGACTAGCGGGGTTAACCTCCTACGAGCAGTACTTC.

This clone was counted a few times. The CDR3 nucleotides are TGTGCCAGCAGTTACTCAGGACAGGGTATGGACGAGCAGTACTTC. Protein: CASSYSGQGMDEQYF. The rearrangement joins TRBV6-6 to TRBJ2-7, with TRBD1 matching over 8 bases. Germline V gene sequence: CDR1 MNHNY, CDR2 SVGAGI (reference sequence). The junction had 6 bases not matched to a gene; V was cut back by 0 bases and J by 5 bases. CDR3 size: 15 residues.